Listed below are T cell receptor beta chains from one sample, sequenced in a study of blood T cells in healthy people across ages. TCRdb redid the calling of the 5' RACE reads with MiXCR, one entry per CDR3 protein. The repertoire includes fewer than 1.5 million distinct CDR3 sequences, approximately 40% of them detected once, and approximately 7.9% sits in the top ten. Sequencing was performed on blood. These receptors all come from a woman between 18 and 29 years old in good health. CDR3s include the opening cysteine and the closing phenylalanine or tryptophan. Each record gives: J gene, D gene, clone size, V gene, CDR3 protein, CDR3 DNA. A D gene is named only where the DNA matches it firmly. Some rows have no size entry. The others give once, few or many, or a class for an expanded clone.

j_gene: TRBJ2-3
d_gene: .
abundance: few
v_gene: TRBV25-1
CDR3aa: CASSRRLVSTDTQYF
CDR3nt: TGTGCCAGCAGTCGCAGGCTTGTGAGCACAGATACGCAGTATTTT

j_gene: TRBJ1-2
d_gene: .
abundance: once
v_gene: TRBV30
CDR3aa: CAWSVQRGPYGYTF
CDR3nt: TGTGCCTGGAGTGTACAAAGGGGCCCCTATGGCTACACCTTC

j_gene: TRBJ1-4
d_gene: TRBD1
abundance: .
v_gene: TRBV2
CDR3aa: CASRETGGFDEKLFF
CDR3nt: TGTGCCAGCAGAGAGACAGGGGGCTTCGATGAAAAACTGTTTTTT

j_gene: TRBJ1-2
d_gene: .
abundance: few
v_gene: TRBV15
CDR3aa: CATSRSSGANYGYTF
CDR3nt: TGTGCCACCAGCAGATCGTCGGGGGCTAACTATGGCTACACCTTC

j_gene: TRBJ2-5
d_gene: TRBD1
abundance: .
v_gene: TRBV7-9
CDR3aa: CASSSGTGFLETQYF
CDR3nt: TGTGCCAGCAGCTCCGGGACAGGGTTTTTGGAGACCCAGTACTTC

j_gene: TRBJ2-6
d_gene: .
abundance: .
v_gene: TRBV2
CDR3aa: CASVSNVLTF
CDR3nt: TGTGCCAGCGTGTCCAACGTCCTGACTTTC

j_gene: TRBJ1-5
d_gene: .
abundance: .
v_gene: TRBV27
CDR3aa: CASSLLDGNQPQHF
CDR3nt: TGTGCCAGCAGTTTATTAGATGGGAATCAGCCCCAGCATTTT

j_gene: TRBJ2-7
d_gene: TRBD1
abundance: few
v_gene: TRBV27
CDR3aa: CASSLGQGAIHEQYF
CDR3nt: TGTGCCAGCAGTTTAGGACAGGGGGCTATCCACGAGCAGTACTTC

j_gene: TRBJ2-5
d_gene: .
abundance: few
v_gene: TRBV9
CDR3aa: CASSLWTAPQETQYF
CDR3nt: TGTGCCAGCAGCCTCTGGACAGCCCCACAAGAGACCCAGTACTTC

j_gene: TRBJ2-7
d_gene: TRBD2
abundance: .
v_gene: TRBV18
CDR3aa: CASPPGAGSLYEQYF
CDR3nt: TGTGCCAGCCCACCAGGAGCGGGGAGTTTATACGAGCAGTACTTC

j_gene: TRBJ2-7
d_gene: TRBD1
abundance: .
v_gene: TRBV14
CDR3aa: CASSRSGQGAYEQYF
CDR3nt: TGTGCCAGCAGCCGTTCGGGACAGGGCGCCTACGAGCAGTACTTC

j_gene: TRBJ2-7
d_gene: .
abundance: .
v_gene: TRBV28
CDR3aa: CASSLYYDEQYF
CDR3nt: TGTGCCAGCAGTTTGTATTACGACGAGCAGTACTTC

j_gene: TRBJ1-5
d_gene: .
abundance: .
v_gene: TRBV12-3/TRBV12-4
CDR3aa: CASSLRSGGGSNQPQHF
CDR3nt: TGTGCCAGCAGTTTACGTTCGGGGGGCGGTAGCAATCAGCCCCAGCATTTT

j_gene: TRBJ2-5
d_gene: TRBD1
abundance: once
v_gene: TRBV5-1
CDR3aa: CASSTTGIGGNEQYF
CDR3nt: TGCGCCAGCAGTACGACAGGGATTGGAGGCAATGAGCAGTACTTC

j_gene: TRBJ2-7
d_gene: TRBD2
abundance: .
v_gene: TRBV5-1
CDR3aa: CASSASGSTPYEQYF
CDR3nt: TGCGCCAGCAGCGCTAGCGGGAGTACTCCCTACGAGCAGTACTTC

j_gene: TRBJ2-7
d_gene: .
abundance: .
v_gene: TRBV10-3
CDR3aa: CAISDPGYAYEQYF
CDR3nt: TGTGCCATCAGTGACCCAGGGTACGCCTACGAGCAGTACTTC

j_gene: TRBJ2-7
d_gene: .
abundance: .
v_gene: TRBV28
CDR3aa: CASSFPLSLDSVGLEQYF
CDR3nt: TGTGCCAGCAGTTTCCCGCTAAGCCTGGACAGTGTAGGGCTCGAGCAGTACTTC

j_gene: TRBJ1-5
d_gene: .
abundance: once
v_gene: TRBV6-1
CDR3aa: CASRRGDYSNQPQHF
CDR3nt: TGTGCCAGCAGAAGGGGGGACTATAGCAATCAGCCCCAGCATTTT

j_gene: TRBJ2-2
d_gene: TRBD1
abundance: .
v_gene: TRBV2
CDR3aa: CASYGTAGTGELFF
CDR3nt: TGTGCCAGCTACGGGACAGCCGGGACCGGGGAGCTGTTTTTT

j_gene: TRBJ2-1
d_gene: TRBD1
abundance: .
v_gene: TRBV20-1
CDR3aa: CSARRDRGSNEQFF
CDR3nt: TGCAGTGCTAGACGGGACAGGGGATCTAATGAGCAGTTCTTC

j_gene: TRBJ2-4
d_gene: .
abundance: .
v_gene: TRBV6-1
CDR3aa: CASSEAPARAGLAKNIQYF
CDR3nt: TGTGCCAGCAGTGAAGCACCCGCGCGTGCTGGACTAGCCAAAAACATTCAGTACTTC

j_gene: TRBJ2-7
d_gene: TRBD2
abundance: few
v_gene: TRBV20-1
CDR3aa: CSARDPLTSGVSYEQYF
CDR3nt: TGCAGTGCTAGAGATCCCCTTACTAGCGGGGTCTCCTACGAGCAGTACTTC

j_gene: TRBJ2-3
d_gene: TRBD2
abundance: once
v_gene: TRBV6-5
CDR3aa: CASAGLAGVGTDTQYF
CDR3nt: TGTGCCAGCGCCGGACTAGCGGGAGTGGGCACAGATACGCAGTATTTT

j_gene: TRBJ2-1
d_gene: .
abundance: .
v_gene: TRBV11-2
CDR3aa: CASSLVVGSSCNEQFF
CDR3nt: TGTGCCAGCAGCTTAGTGGTAGGTAGCTCCTGCAATGAGCAGTTCTTC

j_gene: TRBJ1-1
d_gene: TRBD1
abundance: few
v_gene: TRBV2
CDR3aa: CASSDRTGGADTEAFF
CDR3nt: TGTGCCAGCAGTGATAGGACAGGGGGCGCTGACACTGAAGCTTTCTTT

j_gene: TRBJ2-3
d_gene: TRBD2
abundance: .
v_gene: TRBV20-1
CDR3aa: CSAPPPQRGGATQYF
CDR3nt: TGCAGTGCCCCTCCTCCCCAGCGGGGGGGCGCTACGCAGTATTTT

j_gene: TRBJ2-2
d_gene: .
abundance: .
v_gene: TRBV5-1
CDR3aa: CTSGAGANTGELFF
CDR3nt: TGCACCAGCGGGGCAGGGGCGAACACCGGGGAGCTGTTTTTT

j_gene: TRBJ2-1
d_gene: TRBD2
abundance: .
v_gene: TRBV29-1
CDR3aa: CSYRTGRSLAGGNSEQFF
CDR3nt: TGCAGCTACCGGACAGGGAGAAGTCTAGCGGGAGGGAACAGTGAGCAGTTCTTC

j_gene: TRBJ1-5
d_gene: TRBD1
abundance: .
v_gene: TRBV6-5
CDR3aa: CASRLGQGSQPQHF
CDR3nt: TGTGCCAGCAGGCTAGGACAGGGGTCTCAGCCCCAGCATTTT

j_gene: TRBJ1-6
d_gene: .
abundance: .
v_gene: TRBV6-5
CDR3aa: CASSWQEGQGSPLHF
CDR3nt: TGTGCCAGCAGTTGGCAGGAGGGGCAGGGTTCACCCCTCCACTTT

j_gene: TRBJ2-2
d_gene: .
abundance: .
v_gene: TRBV7-2
CDR3aa: CASSRSSRWNTGELFF
CDR3nt: TGTGCCAGCAGCCGATCCTCGCGCTGGAACACCGGGGAGCTGTTTTTT

j_gene: TRBJ2-5
d_gene: .
abundance: few
v_gene: TRBV10-3
CDR3aa: CAISERWGLETQYF
CDR3nt: TGTGCCATCAGTGAGCGGTGGGGTCTAGAGACCCAGTACTTC

j_gene: TRBJ2-1
d_gene: .
abundance: .
v_gene: TRBV11-2
CDR3aa: CASSLGGLASSYNEQFF
CDR3nt: TGTGCCAGCAGCTTAGGGGGGCTAGCGAGCTCCTACAATGAGCAGTTCTTC

j_gene: TRBJ2-1
d_gene: .
abundance: .
v_gene: TRBV20-1
CDR3aa: CSASRHSGLNYNEQFF
CDR3nt: TGCAGTGCTAGCAGACACTCGGGACTCAACTACAATGAGCAGTTCTTC

j_gene: TRBJ2-7
d_gene: TRBD2
abundance: few
v_gene: TRBV9
CDR3aa: CASSVEGGAGYEQYF
CDR3nt: TGTGCCAGCAGCGTAGAGGGAGGGGCTGGCTACGAGCAGTACTTC

j_gene: TRBJ2-7
d_gene: .
abundance: once
v_gene: TRBV7-4
CDR3aa: CASSPGRRPAPTYEQYF
CDR3nt: TGTGCCAGCAGCCCGGGCCGCCGGCCGGCTCCCACCTACGAGCAGTACTTC

j_gene: TRBJ2-5
d_gene: TRBD1
abundance: .
v_gene: TRBV30
CDR3aa: CAWSAGQGAETQYF
CDR3nt: TGTGCCTGGAGTGCGGGACAGGGGGCAGAGACCCAGTACTTC

j_gene: TRBJ2-7
d_gene: TRBD2
abundance: few
v_gene: TRBV29-1
CDR3aa: CSVKSGGKAYEQYF
CDR3nt: TGCAGCGTTAAAAGCGGGGGGAAAGCCTACGAGCAGTACTTC

j_gene: TRBJ2-1
d_gene: .
abundance: .
v_gene: TRBV20-1
CDR3aa: CSARDPLGTNEQFF
CDR3nt: TGCAGTGCTAGAGATCCCCTAGGAACCAATGAGCAGTTCTTC

j_gene: TRBJ1-2
d_gene: TRBD1
abundance: once
v_gene: TRBV6-2/TRBV6-3
CDR3aa: CASSYLGQPNNYGYTF
CDR3nt: TGTGCCAGCAGTTACCTGGGACAGCCAAATAACTATGGCTACACCTTC

j_gene: TRBJ2-3
d_gene: TRBD2
abundance: few
v_gene: TRBV20-1
CDR3aa: CSARDMGSGRGADTQYF
CDR3nt: TGCAGTGCTAGAGATATGGGAAGCGGGAGGGGTGCAGATACGCAGTATTTT

j_gene: TRBJ2-1
d_gene: .
abundance: many
v_gene: TRBV24-1
CDR3aa: CATSRDGNEQFF
CDR3nt: TGTGCCACCAGTCGGGACGGGAATGAGCAGTTCTTC

j_gene: TRBJ2-5
d_gene: .
abundance: .
v_gene: TRBV4-1
CDR3aa: CASSQTTSGAQYF
CDR3nt: TGCGCCAGCAGCCAGACTACCTCCGGCGCCCAGTACTTC

j_gene: TRBJ2-1
d_gene: .
abundance: .
v_gene: TRBV20-1
CDR3aa: CSAREQGTSNEQFF
CDR3nt: TGCAGTGCTAGAGAACAGGGAACTTCAAATGAGCAGTTCTTC

j_gene: TRBJ1-5
d_gene: .
abundance: few
v_gene: TRBV19
CDR3aa: CASSIPSYSNQPQHF
CDR3nt: TGTGCCAGTAGTATCCCCAGCTATAGCAATCAGCCCCAGCATTTT

j_gene: TRBJ2-5
d_gene: TRBD1
abundance: .
v_gene: TRBV5-6
CDR3aa: CASSSGQGYGTQHF
CDR3nt: TGTGCCAGCAGCTCGGGACAGGGTTATGGGACCCAGCACTTC

j_gene: TRBJ1-2
d_gene: .
abundance: .
v_gene: TRBV2
CDR3aa: CASSPTGMGYGYTF
CDR3nt: TGTGCCAGCAGCCCCACGGGCATGGGCTATGGCTACACCTTC

j_gene: TRBJ2-3
d_gene: .
abundance: .
v_gene: TRBV7-9
CDR3aa: CASSPFSSNTQYF
CDR3nt: TGTGCCAGCAGCCCCTTTTCGAGTAATACGCAGTATTTT

j_gene: TRBJ1-2
d_gene: TRBD1
abundance: .
v_gene: TRBV5-5
CDR3aa: CVSSHGQGDHSPYGYTF
CDR3nt: TGTGTCAGCAGCCATGGACAGGGAGACCATTCTCCATATGGCTACACCTTC